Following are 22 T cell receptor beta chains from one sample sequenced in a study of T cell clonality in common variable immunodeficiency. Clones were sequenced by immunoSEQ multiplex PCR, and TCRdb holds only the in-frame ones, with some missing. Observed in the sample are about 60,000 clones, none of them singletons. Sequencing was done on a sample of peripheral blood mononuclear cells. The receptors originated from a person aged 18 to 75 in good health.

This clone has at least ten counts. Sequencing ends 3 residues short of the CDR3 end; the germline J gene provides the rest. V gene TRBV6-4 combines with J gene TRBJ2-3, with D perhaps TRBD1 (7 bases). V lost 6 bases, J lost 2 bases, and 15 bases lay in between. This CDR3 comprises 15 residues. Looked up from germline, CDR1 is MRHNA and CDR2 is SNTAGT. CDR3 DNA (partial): TGTGCCAGCAGCGTCACAGGGGAGGCCACAGATACG. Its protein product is CASSVTGEATDT. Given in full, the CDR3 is CASSVTGEATDTQYF.

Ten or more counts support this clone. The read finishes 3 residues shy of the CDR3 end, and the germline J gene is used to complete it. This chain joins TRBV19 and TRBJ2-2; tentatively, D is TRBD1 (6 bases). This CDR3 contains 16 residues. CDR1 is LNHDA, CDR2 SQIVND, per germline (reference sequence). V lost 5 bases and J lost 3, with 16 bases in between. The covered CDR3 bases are TGTGCCAGTAGTCCCCCTCTGGGGGCGGACACCGGGGAG. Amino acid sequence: CASSPPLGADTGE. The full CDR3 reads CASSPPLGADTGELFF.

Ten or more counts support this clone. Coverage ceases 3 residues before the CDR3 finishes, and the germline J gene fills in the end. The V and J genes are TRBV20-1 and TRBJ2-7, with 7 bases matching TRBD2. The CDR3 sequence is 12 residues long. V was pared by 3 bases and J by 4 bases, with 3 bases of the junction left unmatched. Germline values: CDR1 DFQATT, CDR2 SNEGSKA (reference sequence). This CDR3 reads CSASASGYEQYF. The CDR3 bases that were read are TGCAGTGCTAGTGCTAGCGGTTACGAG.

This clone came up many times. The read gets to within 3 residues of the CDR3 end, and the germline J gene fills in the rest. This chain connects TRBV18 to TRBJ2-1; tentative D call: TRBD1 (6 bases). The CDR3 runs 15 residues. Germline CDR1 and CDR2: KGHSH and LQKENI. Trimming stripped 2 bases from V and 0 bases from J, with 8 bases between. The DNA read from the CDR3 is TGTGCCAGCTCACCAGGCAGGGGCTCCTACAATGAG. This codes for CASSPGRGSYNE. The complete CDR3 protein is CASSPGRGSYNEQFF.

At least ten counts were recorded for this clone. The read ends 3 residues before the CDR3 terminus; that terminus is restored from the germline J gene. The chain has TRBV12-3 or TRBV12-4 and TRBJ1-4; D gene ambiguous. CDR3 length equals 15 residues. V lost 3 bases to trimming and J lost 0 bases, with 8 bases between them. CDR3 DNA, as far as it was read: TGTGCCAGCAGTTTTGCTTCAGCAACTAATGAAAAA. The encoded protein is CASSFASATNEK. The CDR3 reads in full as CASSFASATNEKLFF.

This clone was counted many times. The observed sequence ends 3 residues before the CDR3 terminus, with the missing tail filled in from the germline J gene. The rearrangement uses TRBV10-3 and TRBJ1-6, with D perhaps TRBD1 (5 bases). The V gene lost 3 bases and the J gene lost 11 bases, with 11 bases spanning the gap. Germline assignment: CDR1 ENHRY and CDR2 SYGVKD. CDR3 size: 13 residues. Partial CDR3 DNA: TGTGCCATCAGTGAAATGCCGGGGGCACCC. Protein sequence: CAISEMPGAP. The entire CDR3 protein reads CAISEMPGAPLHF.

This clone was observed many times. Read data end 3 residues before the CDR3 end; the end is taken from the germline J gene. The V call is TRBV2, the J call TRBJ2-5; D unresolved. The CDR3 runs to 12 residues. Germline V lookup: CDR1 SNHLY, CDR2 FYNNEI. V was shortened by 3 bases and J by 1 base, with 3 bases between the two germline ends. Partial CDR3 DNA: TGTGCCAGCAGTGACCTCCAAGAGACC. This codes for CASSDLQET. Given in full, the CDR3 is CASSDLQETQYF.

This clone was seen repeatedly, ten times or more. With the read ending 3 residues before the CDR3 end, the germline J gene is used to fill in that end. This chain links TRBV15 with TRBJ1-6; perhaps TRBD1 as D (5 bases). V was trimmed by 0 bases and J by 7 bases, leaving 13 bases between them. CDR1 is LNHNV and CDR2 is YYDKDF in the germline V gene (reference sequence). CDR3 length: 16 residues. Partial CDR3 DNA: TGTGCCACCAGCAGAGATCTCGGGGGGTCAAATTCACCC. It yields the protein CATSRDLGGSNSP. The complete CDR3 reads CATSRDLGGSNSPLHF.

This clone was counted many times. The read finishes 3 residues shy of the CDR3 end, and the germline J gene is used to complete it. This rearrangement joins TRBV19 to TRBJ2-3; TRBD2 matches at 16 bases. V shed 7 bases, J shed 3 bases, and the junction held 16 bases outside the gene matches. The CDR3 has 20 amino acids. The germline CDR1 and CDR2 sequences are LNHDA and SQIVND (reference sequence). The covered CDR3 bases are TGTGCCAGTATGGATTGGTCCGGGACTAGCGGGGGGGCCATAACAGATACG. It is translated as CASMDWSGTSGGAITDT. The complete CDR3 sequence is CASMDWSGTSGGAITDTQYF.

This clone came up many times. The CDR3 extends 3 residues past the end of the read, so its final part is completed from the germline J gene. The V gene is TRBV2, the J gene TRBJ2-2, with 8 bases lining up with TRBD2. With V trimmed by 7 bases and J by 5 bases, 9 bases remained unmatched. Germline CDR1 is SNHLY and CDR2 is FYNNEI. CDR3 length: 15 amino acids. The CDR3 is CASKGAAGVTGELFF. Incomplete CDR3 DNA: TGTGCCAGCAAAGGTGCAGCGGGAGTAACCGGGGAG.

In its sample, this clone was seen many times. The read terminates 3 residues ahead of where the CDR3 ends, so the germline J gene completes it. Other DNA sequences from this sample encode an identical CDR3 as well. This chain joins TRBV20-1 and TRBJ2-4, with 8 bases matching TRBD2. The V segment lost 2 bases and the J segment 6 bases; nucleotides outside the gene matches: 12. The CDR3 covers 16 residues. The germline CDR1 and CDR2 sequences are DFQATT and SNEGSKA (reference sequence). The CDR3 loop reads CSARMFGGGLGNIQYF. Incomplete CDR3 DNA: TGCAGTGCTAGAATGTTCGGGGGGGGCCTTGGAAACATT.

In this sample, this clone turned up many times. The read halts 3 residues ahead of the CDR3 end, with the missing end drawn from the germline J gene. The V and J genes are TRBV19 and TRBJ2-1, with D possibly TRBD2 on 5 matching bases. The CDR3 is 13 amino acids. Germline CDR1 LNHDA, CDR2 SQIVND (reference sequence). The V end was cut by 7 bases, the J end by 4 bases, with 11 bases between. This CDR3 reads CASTFGGYNEQFF. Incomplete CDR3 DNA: TGTGCCAGTACCTTTGGCGGGTACAATGAG. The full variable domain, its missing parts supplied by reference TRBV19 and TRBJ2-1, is DGGITQSPKYLFRKEGQNVTLSCEQNLNHDAMYWYRQDPGQGLRLIYYSQIVNDFQKGDIAEGYSVSREKKESFPLTVTSAQKNPTAFYLCASTFGGYNEQFFGPGTRLTVL.

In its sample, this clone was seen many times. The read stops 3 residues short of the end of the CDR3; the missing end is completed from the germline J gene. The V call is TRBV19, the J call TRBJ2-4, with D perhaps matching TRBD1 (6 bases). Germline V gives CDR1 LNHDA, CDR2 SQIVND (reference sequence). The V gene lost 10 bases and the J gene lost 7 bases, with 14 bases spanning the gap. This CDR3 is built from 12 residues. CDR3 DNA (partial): TGTGCCACCACAGGGAGTGCGAACATT. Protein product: CATTGSANI. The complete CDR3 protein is CATTGSANIQYF.

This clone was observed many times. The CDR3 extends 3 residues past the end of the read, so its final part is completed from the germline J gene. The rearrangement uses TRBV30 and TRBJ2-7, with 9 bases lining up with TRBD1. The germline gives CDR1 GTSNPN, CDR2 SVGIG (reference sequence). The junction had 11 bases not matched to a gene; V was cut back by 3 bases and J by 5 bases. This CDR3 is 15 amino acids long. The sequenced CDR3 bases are TGTGCCTGGAGACCCCCGGGACAGGGAAACCACGAG. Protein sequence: CAWRPPGQGNHE. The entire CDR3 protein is CAWRPPGQGNHEQYF.

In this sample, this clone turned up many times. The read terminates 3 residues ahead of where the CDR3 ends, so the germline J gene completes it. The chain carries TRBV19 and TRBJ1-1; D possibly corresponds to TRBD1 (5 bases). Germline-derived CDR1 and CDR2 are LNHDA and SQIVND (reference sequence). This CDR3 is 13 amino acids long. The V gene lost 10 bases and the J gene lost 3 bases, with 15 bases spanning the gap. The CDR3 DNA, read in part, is TGTGCCACCCGGGGGTGGGCGGACACTGAA. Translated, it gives CATRGWADTE. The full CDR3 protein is CATRGWADTEAFF. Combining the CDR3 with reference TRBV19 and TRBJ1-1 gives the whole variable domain DGGITQSPKYLFRKEGQNVTLSCEQNLNHDAMYWYRQDPGQGLRLIYYSQIVNDFQKGDIAEGYSVSREKKESFPLTVTSAQKNPTAFYLCATRGWADTEAFFGQGTRLTVV.

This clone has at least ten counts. The CDR3 DNA, read in part, is TGCGCCAGCAGCTTGGTTCGAGGACTGGCCACAGATACG. Protein product: CASSLVRGLATDT. The entire CDR3 protein is CASSLVRGLATDTQYF. The chain uses TRBV5-1 and TRBJ2-3; tentatively, D is TRBD2 (5 bases). The observed sequence ends 3 residues before the CDR3 terminus, with the missing tail filled in from the germline J gene. Germline CDR1 SGHRS, CDR2 YFSETQ. The germline V and J ends were trimmed by 0 bases and 2 bases, with 13 bases remaining between them. This CDR3 is 16 amino acids long.

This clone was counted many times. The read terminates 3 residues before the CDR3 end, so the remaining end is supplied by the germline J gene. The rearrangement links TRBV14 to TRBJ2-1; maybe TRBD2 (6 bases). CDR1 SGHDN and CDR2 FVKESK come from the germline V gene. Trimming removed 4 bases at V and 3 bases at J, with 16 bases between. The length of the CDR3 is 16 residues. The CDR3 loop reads CASSPMAGSFYNEQFF. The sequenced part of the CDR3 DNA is TGTGCCAGCAGCCCCATGGCGGGAAGTTTCTACAATGAG.

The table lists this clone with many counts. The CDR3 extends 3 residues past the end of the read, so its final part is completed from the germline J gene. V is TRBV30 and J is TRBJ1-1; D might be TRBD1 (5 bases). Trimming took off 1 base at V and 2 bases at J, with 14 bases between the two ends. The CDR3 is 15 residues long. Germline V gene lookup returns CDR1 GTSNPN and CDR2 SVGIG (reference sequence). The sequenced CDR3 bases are TGTGCCTGGAGTGCTAAAACCCAGGGAAACACTGAA. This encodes CAWSAKTQGNTE. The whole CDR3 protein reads CAWSAKTQGNTEAFF. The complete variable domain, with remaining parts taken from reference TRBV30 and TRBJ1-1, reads SQTIHQWPATLVQPVGSPLSLECTVEGTSNPNLYWYRQAAGRGLQLLFYSVGIGQISSEVPQNLSASRPQDRQFILSSKKLLLSDSGFYLCAWSAKTQGNTEAFFGQGTRLTVV.

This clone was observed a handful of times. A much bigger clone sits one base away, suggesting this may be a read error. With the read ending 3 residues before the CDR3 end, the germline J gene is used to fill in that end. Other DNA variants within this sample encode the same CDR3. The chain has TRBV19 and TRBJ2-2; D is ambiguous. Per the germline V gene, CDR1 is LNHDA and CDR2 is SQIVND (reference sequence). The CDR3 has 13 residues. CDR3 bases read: TGCGCCAGTAGTCCCCCCCGGGCCGGGGAG. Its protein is CASSPPRAGE. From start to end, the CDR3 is CASSPPRAGELFF.

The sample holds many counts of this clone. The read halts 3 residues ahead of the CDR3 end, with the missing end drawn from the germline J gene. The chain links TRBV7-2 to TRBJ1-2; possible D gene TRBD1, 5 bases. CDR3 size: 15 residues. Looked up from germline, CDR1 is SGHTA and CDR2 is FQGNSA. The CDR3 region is CASSLGLSGGDGYTF. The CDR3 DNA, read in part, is TGTGCCAGCAGCTTGGGGCTATCTGGAGGTGACGGC.

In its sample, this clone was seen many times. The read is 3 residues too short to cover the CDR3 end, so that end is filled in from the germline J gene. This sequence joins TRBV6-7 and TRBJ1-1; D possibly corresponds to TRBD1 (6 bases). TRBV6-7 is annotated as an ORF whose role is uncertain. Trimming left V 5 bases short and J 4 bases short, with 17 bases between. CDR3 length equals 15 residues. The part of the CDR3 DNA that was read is TGTGCCAGCAGTAAAAACAGGGTGTCGAGCACTGAA. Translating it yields CASSKNRVSSTE. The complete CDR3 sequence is CASSKNRVSSTEAFF.

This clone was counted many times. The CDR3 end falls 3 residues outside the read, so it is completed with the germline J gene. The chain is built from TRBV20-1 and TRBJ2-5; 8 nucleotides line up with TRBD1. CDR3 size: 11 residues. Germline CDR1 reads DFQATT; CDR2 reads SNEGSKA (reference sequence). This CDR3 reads CSQQGGETQYF. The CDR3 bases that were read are TGCAGCCAACAGGGGGGAGAGACC.